The next 22 T cell receptor beta chains were all read from a single sample in a study of beta chain features in type 1 diabetes. Investigators reverse transcribed all isolated RNA, so they sequenced expressed TCRB transcripts. Data came from immunoSEQ multiplex PCR; TCRdb stores just in-frame clones and leaves some out. The sample contains more than 300,000 clones, over 12% of which appear only once. The specimen was naive CD4+ T cells from blood. Every receptor here comes from a woman between 18 and 29 years old in good health.

This clone was seen a handful of times. The V and J genes are TRBV7-2 and TRBJ1-1; unclear D gene. Germline-derived CDR1 and CDR2 are SGHTA and FQGNSA. Between the trimmed V and J ends, which lost 2 bases and 1 base, there was a span of 5 bases. This CDR3 comprises 13 residues. The CDR3 nucleotides are TGTGCCAGCAGCTTATGGCAGAACACTGAAGCTTTCTTT. This sequence encodes CASSLWQNTEAFF.

The chain combines TRBV30 with TRBJ1-2; perhaps TRBD1 as D (6 bases). The CDR3 totals 11 residues. Germline-derived CDR1 and CDR2 are GTSNPN and SVGIG (reference sequence). The V and J ends lost 0 bases and 10 bases respectively, with 9 bases between them. As DNA, the CDR3 is TGTGCCTGGAGTGTACAGGGTCCCTACACCTTC. Translated, it gives CAWSVQGPYTF.

The CDR3 reads CASSQYSGRGSYEQYF. The CDR3 DNA sequence: TGTGCCAGCAGCCAATATAGCGGGAGGGGCTCCTACGAGCAGTACTTC. The chain combines TRBV4-2 with TRBJ2-7, with 11 bases lining up with TRBD2. The J segment lost 0 bases and the V segment lost 2 bases, leaving 3 bases of the junction unmatched. Germline lookup yields CDR1 LGHNA and CDR2 YNFKEQ. This CDR3 is 16 amino acids long.

The rearrangement links TRBV19 to TRBJ1-2; a possible D gene is TRBD1 (5 bases). The germline gives CDR1 LNHDA, CDR2 SQIVND (reference sequence). This CDR3 spans 14 amino acids. Trimming took 9 bases from V and 1 from J, leaving 15 bases between them. The CDR3 DNA is TGTGCCAGCCAGGGTGGAGGGTATAACTATGGCTACACCTTC. Translating it yields CASQGGGYNYGYTF.

The chain combines TRBV29-1 with TRBJ2-5; D may be TRBD2 (5 bases). The CDR3 spans 12 residues. Germline V gene sequence: CDR1 SQVTM, CDR2 ANQGSEA. The ends were cut back, 8 bases at V and 5 bases at J, with 15 bases in the middle. The CDR3 region is CSIKWSGETQYF. The DNA for the CDR3 is TGCAGCATCAAATGGAGCGGCGAGACCCAGTACTTC. Variable domain in full (rest from reference TRBV29-1 and TRBJ2-5): SAVISQKPSRDICQRGTSLTIQCQVDSQVTMMFWYRQQPGQSLTLIATANQGSEATYESGFVIDKFPISRPNLTFSTLTVSNMSPEDSSIYLCSIKWSGETQYFGPGTRLLVL.

The V and J genes are TRBV14 and TRBJ2-1; 14 bases are shared with TRBD2. The junction had 3 bases not matched to a gene; V was cut back by 1 base and J by 7 bases. The length of the CDR3 is 16 residues. Germline V gene lookup returns CDR1 SGHDN and CDR2 FVKESK. The CDR3 protein is CASSQGLAGGRNEQFF. The DNA of the CDR3 is TGTGCCAGCAGCCAAGGACTAGCGGGAGGGCGTAATGAGCAGTTCTTC.

This CDR3 reads CASSLEGGRAGTDTQYF. CDR3 bases: TGCGCCAGCAGCTTGGAGGGCGGGAGGGCTGGCACAGATACGCAGTATTTT. This chain connects TRBV5-1 to TRBJ2-3; 9 bases fit TRBD2. With V trimmed by 0 bases and J by 1 base, 6 bases remained unmatched. CDR1 and CDR2 from the germline V gene are SGHRS and YFSETQ. The CDR3 extends over 17 amino acids.

This clone was recorded a few times. V gene TRBV7-2 combines with J gene TRBJ2-5; D is uncertain. Trimming took 1 base from V and 5 from J, leaving 8 bases between them. Germline values: CDR1 SGHTA, CDR2 FQGNSA. The CDR3 is 13 amino acids. CDR3 DNA sequence: TGTGCCAGCAGCTTAGATCGTCGGGAGACCCAGTACTTC. This gives the protein CASSLDRRETQYF. Full variable domain (rest looked up from reference TRBV7-2 and TRBJ2-5): GAGVSQSPSNKVTEKGKDVELRCDPISGHTALYWYRQSLGQGLEFLIYFQGNSAPDKSGLPSDRFSAERTGGSVSTLTIQRTQQEDSAVYLCASSLDRRETQYFGPGTRLLVL.

V and J are TRBV7-2 and TRBJ2-3; unclear D gene. The CDR3 is 12 amino acids. V dropped 2 bases and J dropped 4 bases, with 4 bases sitting between them. From germline, CDR1 is SGHTA and CDR2 FQGNSA. This CDR3 is CASSLYSDTQYF. The CDR3 DNA reads TGTGCCAGCAGCTTATACTCAGATACGCAGTATTTT.

The rearrangement joins TRBV6-5 to TRBJ1-3; a possible D gene is TRBD1 (6 bases). Trimming left V 7 bases short and J 2 bases short, with 15 bases between. From germline, CDR1 is MNHEY and CDR2 SVGAGI. The CDR3 extends over 15 amino acids. The CDR3 spells CASTPDSVPGNTIYF. The CDR3 DNA reads as TGTGCCAGCACCCCGGACAGCGTTCCTGGAAACACCATATATTTT.

In this sample, this clone turned up a few times. The chain carries TRBV7-9 and TRBJ2-7; maybe TRBD1 (5 bases). V was trimmed by 4 bases and J by 6 bases, leaving 16 bases between them. This CDR3 contains 14 residues. The germline V gene has CDR1 SEHNR and CDR2 FQNEAQ (reference sequence). DNA of the CDR3: TGTGCCAGCAGCTCCGAGACAGTCTGGGGCGAGCAGTACTTC. Protein: CASSSETVWGEQYF.

V and J are TRBV28 and TRBJ2-7; no definite D call. CDR1 is MDHEN, CDR2 SYDVKM, per germline. The CDR3 spans 13 residues. Trimming took 2 bases from V and 6 from J, leaving 11 bases between them. The CDR3 DNA reads TGTGCCAGCAGTTTAGAAAGCCCCTCCGAGCAGTACTTC. Translated, it gives CASSLESPSEQYF.

This clone was seen only a few times. The chain joins TRBV7-2 to TRBJ2-3, with D tentatively TRBD1 (6 bases). CDR3 length: 15 residues. The V end lost 3 bases, the J end lost 3 bases, and 13 bases lay between the germline ends. From germline, CDR1 is SGHTA and CDR2 FQGNSA. This CDR3 is CASSLGASKTDTQYF. CDR3 nucleotide sequence: TGTGCCAGCAGCTTGGGGGCTAGCAAAACAGATACGCAGTATTTT. The full variable domain, rest sourced from reference TRBV7-2 and TRBJ2-3, is GAGVSQSPSNKVTEKGKDVELRCDPISGHTALYWYRQSLGQGLEFLIYFQGNSAPDKSGLPSDRFSAERTGGSVSTLTIQRTQQEDSAVYLCASSLGASKTDTQYFGPGTRLTVL.

The chain combines TRBV29-1 with TRBJ1-1; 7 bases are shared with TRBD1. The CDR3 extends over 15 amino acids. After removal of 1 base from V and 4 bases from J, the junction contained 9 bases not matched to a gene. Germline values: CDR1 SQVTM, CDR2 ANQGSEA. In DNA, the CDR3 is TGCAGCGTTGAAGGTTCAAGACAGGGTTCCACTGAAGCTTTCTTT. Encoded protein: CSVEGSRQGSTEAFF.

This clone was seen a few times. V usage is TRBV7-2 and J usage is TRBJ2-7; tentative D call: TRBD1 (6 bases). V gave up 4 bases and J gave up 1 base, with 14 bases separating them. Germline CDR1 reads SGHTA; CDR2 reads FQGNSA. This CDR3 is built from 15 residues. The CDR3 loop is CASSSRTASSYEQYF. In DNA form, the CDR3 reads TGTGCCAGCAGCTCACGGACAGCTTCTTCCTACGAGCAGTACTTC. Drawing the rest from reference TRBV7-2 and TRBJ2-7, the complete variable domain is GAGVSQSPSNKVTEKGKDVELRCDPISGHTALYWYRQSLGQGLEFLIYFQGNSAPDKSGLPSDRFSAERTGGSVSTLTIQRTQQEDSAVYLCASSSRTASSYEQYFGPGTRLTVT.

This chain links TRBV9 with TRBJ2-1; 8 bases agree with TRBD2. Germline lookup yields CDR1 SGDLS and CDR2 YYNGEE. The CDR3 sequence is 15 residues long. Losses at the gene ends were 0 bases for V and 2 bases for J; bases not matched to a gene: 1. The CDR3 DNA sequence: TGTGCCAGCAGCGTAGACGGGGGGGCCTACAATGAGCAGTTCTTC. It codes for CASSVDGGAYNEQFF.

The chain carries TRBV18 and TRBJ1-5, with D perhaps TRBD1 (6 bases). CDR3 length equals 14 residues. Germline V gene sequence: CDR1 KGHSH, CDR2 LQKENI. Trimming took off 3 bases at V and 8 bases at J, with 14 bases between the two ends. The CDR3 DNA is TGTGCCAGCTCACCCCGGGGGGGCGCGGAGCCCCAGCATTTT. It is translated as CASSPRGGAEPQHF.

In this sample, this clone turned up a few times. This chain links TRBV29-1 with TRBJ2-7; 9 nucleotides agree with TRBD2. In germline, CDR1 is SQVTM, CDR2 ANQGSEA. Unmatched junction bases numbered 7, after V lost 3 bases and J lost 4 bases. This CDR3 contains 14 residues. Here the CDR3 reads CSVDGPSGMYEQYF. The DNA of the CDR3 is TGCAGCGTTGACGGGCCTAGCGGGATGTACGAGCAGTACTTC.

This clone was picked up a small number of times. CDR3 protein: CASSRSGTVNYGYTF. The CDR3 DNA reads as TGCGCCAGCAGTCGCTCCGGGACAGTCAACTATGGCTACACCTTC. The chain has TRBV23-1 and TRBJ1-2; 7 nucleotides line up with TRBD1. TRBV23-1 is reported as an ORF; its role is uncertain. The CDR3 is made up of 15 amino acids. Losses at the gene ends were 4 bases for V and 2 bases for J; bases not matched to a gene: 7.

This rearrangement joins TRBV5-4 to TRBJ1-2; TRBD1 aligns across 9 bases. Germline V gene data show CDR1 as SGHNT and CDR2 as YYREEE (reference sequence). Trimming at V came to 3 bases and at J to 5 bases, leaving 17 bases not matched to a gene. The CDR3 extends over 18 amino acids. CDR3 nucleotides: TGTGCCAGCAGCTCTCCGAATAACAGGGGGCGCTTAGGGTATGGCTACACCTTC. The encoded protein is CASSSPNNRGRLGYGYTF.

This clone occurred a few times. The chain joins TRBV7-9 to TRBJ2-7; TRBD2 matches at 9 bases. With 7 bases clipped from V and 0 bases from J, the junction kept 7 bases outside the gene matches. The CDR3 runs to 15 residues. Germline V lookup: CDR1 SEHNR, CDR2 FQNEAQ (reference sequence). The CDR3 loop reads CASKLLAGDSYEQYF. Written as DNA, the CDR3 is TGTGCCAGCAAACTACTAGCGGGTGACTCCTACGAGCAGTACTTC.

V usage is TRBV15 and J usage is TRBJ2-7, with TRBD2 matching 11 bases. Germline V lookup: CDR1 LNHNV, CDR2 YYDKDF (reference sequence). Losses at the gene ends were 5 bases for V and 1 base for J; bases not matched to a gene: 4. CDR3 length: 15 residues. The CDR3, as DNA: TGTGCCACCAGCGGAGGGACTAGCGGTTCCTACGAGCAGTACTTC. Translation gives CATSGGTSGSYEQYF.